This T cell receptor beta chain stems from a study of CD8 T cells in Susac syndrome. With random hexamers, reverse transcription was performed on roughly 0.5 to 1 ug of RNA. Amplification of the TCR beta CDR3 was carried out by immunoSEQ multiplex PCR, which spanned a total of 54 Vbeta and 13 Jbeta segments. TCRdb redid the calling of the immunoSEQ multiplex PCR reads with MiXCR, one entry per CDR3 protein. The sample carries a few hundred thousand distinct CDR3 sequences, approximately 92% recorded once. V lost 0 bases, J lost 9 bases, and 14 bases lay in between. The germline V gene has CDR1 LGHDT and CDR2 YNNKEL (reference sequence). The CDR3 extends over 14 amino acids. The sequenced target, TCR beta, came from blood CD8+ and CD4+ T cells.

The receptor was derived from a human donor with multiple sclerosis. The sample taken for sequencing was CD4+ T cells from PBMCs. This chain joins TRBV3-1 and TRBJ2-5; a weak D match, TRBD1 (6 bases). The CDR3 sequence: CASSQDWAGVPQYF. The CDR3 DNA reads as TGTGCCAGCAGCCAAGATTGGGCAGGGGTGCCCCAGTACTTC.